This TCR beta chain was recorded in a study of blood T cell repertoires in COVID-19 (dated by TCRdb to the early 2020s). At the level of the whole study: Samples from collaborators originated in the United States, Italy and Spain and spanned both the acute and convalescent phases of COVID-19. The prospective study material was composed of cDNA or gDNA derived from T cells, B-cell-depleted T cells, or PBMCs. Deeply sampled blood TCRbeta repertoires from subjects exposed to, actively infected with, or recovered from COVID-19 were included in the dataset. The repertoires were released in a freely available public database meant as a resource for research on the immune response to SARS-CoV-2. Samples came from the ongoing ImmuneRACE study (first 160 participants) plus 1,254 subjects from 6 global collaborators. A de-identified subject ID, COVID-19 status, age in years and sex were almost always included in the sample metadata. Where available, HLA class I and class II types were obtained from metadata supplied by the sample provider rather than from assay-based typing.

Overall study results and their limits: How much clinical and demographic metadata was included differed by source and by participant, and the metadata was provided uncurated.

The immunoSEQ Assay, a bias-controlled multiplex PCR, was used to amplify TCRbeta CDR3 regions from genomic DNA. The paper's processing steps were these. The number of nucleated cells in each sample was estimated by amplification of reference gene primers within the assay. To quantify the absolute abundance of each unique TCRbeta CDR3 rearrangement, sequence reads were collapsed and filtered. For each sample, productive Simpson clonality was calculated as the square root of Simpson's diversity index over productive rearrangements. TCRdb took this table from immuneACCESS and kept in-frame rearrangements with V and J called. Such tables lack part of the clones; where checked against another copy, unresolved V genes explain under half of the gap, and the rest is unexplained. V and J calls and clone size are copied from that table; D and trimming were computed from the DNA. Within this sample are roughly 73,000 clones, with about 88% of them counted one time only. The top ten clonotypes cover less than 3% of the sample.

Each collaborating institution followed its own protocols to collect whole blood in K2EDTA tubes. For TCRbeta analysis, collaborators shipped samples as frozen whole blood, isolated PBMCs, or DNA extracted from either of those sample types. Concerning this clone itself: No antigen is known for it. No much larger clonotype is one base removed from it; base qualities were not supplied.

CDR1 and CDR2 (MNHNS, SASEGT) derive from the germline V gene. V is shortened by 3 bases, J by 8 bases, and the region joining them spans 10 bases. Counted from cysteine to phenylalanine, this CDR3 has 12 amino acids. The only DNA kept is the CDR3, 36 bases in frame from the first base. The sample consisted of peripheral blood. The receptor's source is a man between 65 and 85 years old with active or convalescent COVID-19. The rearrangement joined TRBV6-1 to TRBJ1-2, with TRBD1 as a weak D call on 6 bases. The CDR3 in this case is CASSDRGGGYTF. The nucleotides are TGTGCCAGCAGTGATCGTGGGGGCGGCTACACCTTC.